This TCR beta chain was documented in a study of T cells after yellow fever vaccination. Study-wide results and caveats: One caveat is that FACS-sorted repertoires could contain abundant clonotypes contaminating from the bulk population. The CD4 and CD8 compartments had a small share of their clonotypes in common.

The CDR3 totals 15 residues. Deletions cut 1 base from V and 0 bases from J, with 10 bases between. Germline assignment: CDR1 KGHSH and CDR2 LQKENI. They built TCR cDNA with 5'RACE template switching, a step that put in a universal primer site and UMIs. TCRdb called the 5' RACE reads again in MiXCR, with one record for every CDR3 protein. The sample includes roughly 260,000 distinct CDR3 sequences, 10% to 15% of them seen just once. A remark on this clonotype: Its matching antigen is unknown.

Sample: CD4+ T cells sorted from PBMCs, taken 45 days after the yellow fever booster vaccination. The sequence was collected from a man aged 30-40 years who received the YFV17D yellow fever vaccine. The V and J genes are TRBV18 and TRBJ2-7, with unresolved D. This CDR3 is CASSPLVGTSYEQYF. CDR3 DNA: TGTGCCAGCTCACCACTTGTGGGCACCTCCTACGAGCAGTACTTC.